This TCR beta chain was identified in a study of cytomegalovirus exposure and HLA in healthy donors. Study as a whole: Unique TCRs numbering some 93 million, obtained from HLA-typed donors, made up an early data release.

Overall study results and limits: Later on, an analysis found that several of the most significant clusters appeared to be linked to common viral pathogens, which included parvovirus B19. One variant, a missense change in DCLRE1C, was linked in a later analysis to TCR beta V- and J-gene trimming. In an earlier analysis, in roughly 600 donors, most V segments appeared productive either ~90% or ~30% of the time.

Trimming removed 6 bases from V and 8 bases from J, with 20 bases in between. CDR1 is KGHSH, CDR2 LQKENI, per germline. The CDR3 length is 15 residues. Worth noting for this clone: The antigen remains undetermined.

In the PCR, 60 Vbeta and 13 Jbeta primers were used. The repertoire was sequenced with immunoSEQ multiplex PCR; TCRdb's copy has only in-frame clones and lacks some. The table lists about 100,000 clones, more than 75% of them singletons, with around 0.76% in the top ten. Sequencing was performed on PBMCs. V is TRBV18 and J is TRBJ2-4; D might be TRBD2 (6 bases). This receptor was identified in a woman aged 55-70 years in good health and CMV-seronegative. CDR3 bases: TGTGCCAGCTCCCCGGAGGGCCCGACCGGAGACATTCAGTACTTC. Its protein is CASSPEGPTGDIQYF.